Listed below are T cell receptor beta chains from one sample, sequenced in a study of T cell changes during pregnancy in multiple sclerosis. The assay was immunoSEQ multiplex PCR, and TCRdb's table has in-frame clones only and misses some. Among about 14,000 clones listed, 80% to 95% were seen once. The input for sequencing was peripheral blood, taken in the second trimester of pregnancy. Receptor source: a female donor in good health, enrolled as a control in a pregnancy study. Both conserved end residues are part of each CDR3. The order of the fields is CDR3 length, J gene, V gene, clone size, D gene, CDR3 protein, CDR3 DNA. D genes are given only for firm matches. Clone size is given for some rows only: seen once, a few or many times, or a class if the clone is expanded.

>16|TRBJ2-5|TRBV30|once|TRBD2
CAWSVLGGGGQETQYF
TGTGCCTGGAGTGTACTCGGCGGGGGGGGGCAAGAGACCCAGTACTTC
>15|TRBJ2-1|TRBV6-1|.|TRBD2
CASSEAAGGYNEQFF
TGTGCCAGCAGTGAGGCAGCGGGAGGGTACAATGAGCAGTTCTTC
>16|TRBJ1-2|TRBV5-4|.|.
CASSPTGGHPNYGYTF
TGTGCCAGCAGCCCCACGGGAGGTCATCCTAACTATGGCTACACCTTC
>15|TRBJ2-7|TRBV7-6|.|.
CASSPGGVLSYEQYF
TGTGCCAGCAGCCCGGGCGGGGTTCTCTCCTACGAGCAGTACTTC
>15|TRBJ2-7|TRBV5-1|.|TRBD2
CASSPAHTSVGEQYF
TGCGCCAGCAGCCCGGCGCATACTAGCGTGGGCGAGCAGTACTTC
>13|TRBJ2-1|TRBV14|.|.
CASRTTNYNEQFF
TGTGCCAGCAGGACGACAAACTACAATGAGCAGTTCTTC
>15|TRBJ2-1|TRBV7-3|.|.
CASSSGVSDYNEQFF
TGTGCCAGCAGCTCCGGCGTAAGCGACTACAATGAGCAGTTCTTC
>13|TRBJ1-5|TRBV7-2|.|TRBD1
CASSNTGGKPQHF
TGTGCCAGCAGCAATACAGGGGGCAAGCCCCAGCATTTT
>17|TRBJ2-6|TRBV9|.|TRBD1
CASSVEQGVAGANVLTF
TGTGCCAGCAGCGTAGAACAGGGGGTGGCTGGGGCCAACGTCCTGACTTTC
>14|TRBJ1-1|TRBV7-9|.|.
CASSSFQANTEAFF
TGTGCCAGCAGCTCCTTCCAAGCGAACACTGAAGCTTTCTTT
>14|TRBJ1-2|TRBV6-5|.|TRBD1
CASSSYRGYYGYTF
TGTGCCAGCAGTTCGTACAGGGGCTACTATGGCTACACCTTC
>14|TRBJ2-5|TRBV19|.|TRBD2
CASSGGAGQETQYF
TGTGCCAGTAGCGGGGGGGCCGGACAAGAGACCCAGTACTTC
>13|TRBJ1-5|TRBV5-1|.|.
CASSLDRNQPQHF
TGCGCCAGCAGCTTGGACAGGAATCAGCCCCAGCATTTT
>13|TRBJ1-1|TRBV5-1|.|.
CASSLGSDTEAFF
TGCGCCAGCAGCTTGGGGAGCGACACTGAAGCTTTCTTT
>12|TRBJ1-1|TRBV28|.|.
CASKNRDLEAFF
TGTGCCAGCAAAAACAGGGACCTGGAAGCTTTCTTT
>16|TRBJ2-5|TRBV4-2|.|TRBD2
CASSQEAWTSKETQYF
TGTGCCAGCAGCCAAGAGGCATGGACTAGTAAAGAGACCCAGTACTTC
>15|TRBJ1-1|TRBV6-1|.|.
CASSEPGRVNTEAFF
TGTGCCAGCAGTGAGCCGGGAAGGGTGAACACTGAAGCTTTCTTT
>12|TRBJ1-1|TRBV12-5|.|.
CASGLQGTEAFF
TGTGCTAGTGGTTTACAGGGCACTGAAGCTTTCTTT
>15|TRBJ1-6|TRBV4-2|.|TRBD1
CASSSPGTDNSPLHF
TGTGCCAGCAGCTCTCCCGGGACAGACAATTCACCCCTCCACTTT
>19|TRBJ2-3|TRBV27|.|.
CASSLSQGTRLSSTDTQYF
TGTGCCAGCAGTTTAAGTCAGGGGACACGACTTTCTAGCACAGATACGCAGTATTTT
>11|TRBJ2-5|TRBV5-8|.|.
CASSLWETQYF
TGTGCCAGCAGTCTATGGGAGACCCAGTACTTC
>14|TRBJ2-5|TRBV27|.|TRBD2
CASRWTSGGETQYF
TGTGCCAGCAGGTGGACTAGCGGGGGGGAGACCCAGTACTTC
>15|TRBJ2-3|TRBV27|.|TRBD2
CASSPGLAVTDTQYF
TGTGCCAGCAGTCCCGGACTAGCAGTTACAGATACGCAGTATTTT
>14|TRBJ1-5|TRBV7-9|few|.
CASSLAGLNQPQHF
TGTGCCAGCAGCTTAGCTGGGCTGAATCAGCCCCAGCATTTT
>11|TRBJ2-1|TRBV7-9|.|.
CASSFSLGGIF
TGTGCCAGCAGCTTTTCTCTAGGGGGAATCTTC
>17|TRBJ2-6|TRBV18|.|.
CASSPGRESSGANVLTF
TGTGCCAGCTCACCAGGAAGGGAGAGCTCTGGGGCCAACGTCCTGACTTTC
>16|TRBJ2-1|TRBV7-2|.|TRBD1
CASSSLRGSSYNEQFF
TGTGCCAGCAGCTCTCTCAGGGGGAGCTCCTACAATGAGCAGTTCTTC
>15|TRBJ1-1|TRBV19|.|.
CASSPQGYLNTEAFF
TGTGCCAGTAGTCCCCAGGGATATCTGAACACTGAAGCTTTCTTT
>15|TRBJ1-6|TRBV27|.|.
CASSRLLASNSPLHF
TGTGCCAGCAGCCGCCTTCTGGCCTCTAATTCACCCCTCCACTTT
>14|TRBJ2-7|TRBV5-6|.|TRBD2
CASSSTSGGDEQYF
TGTGCCAGCAGCTCTACTAGCGGGGGAGACGAGCAGTACTTC
>15|TRBJ2-4|TRBV2|.|.
CASSVDRDSQNIQYF
TGTGCCAGCAGCGTCGACCGGGACTCCCAAAACATTCAGTACTTC
>14|TRBJ1-2|TRBV10-2|few|.
CASSMNRGDYGYTF
TGCGCCAGCAGCATGAATAGGGGTGACTATGGCTACACCTTC
>12|TRBJ2-5|TRBV29-1|once|TRBD1
CSVDRQGETQYF
TGCAGCGTTGACCGACAGGGAGAGACCCAGTACTTC
>15|TRBJ2-7|TRBV2|.|TRBD1
CASSDIGQGTYEQYF
TGTGCCAGCAGTGATATCGGACAGGGAACCTACGAGCAGTACTTC
>14|TRBJ1-1|TRBV19|.|.
CAVLGGDRDTEAFF
TGTGCCGTCCTCGGGGGGGATAGAGACACTGAAGCTTTCTTT
>14|TRBJ2-7|TRBV11-3|.|TRBD1
CASSSLTTGGEQYF
TGTGCCAGCAGCTCGCTTACCACAGGGGGGGAGCAGTACTTC
>15|TRBJ2-7|TRBV4-3|once|.
CASSQDRGGDLEQYF
TGCGCCAGCAGCCAAGATAGAGGGGGGGACCTTGAGCAGTACTTC
>19|TRBJ2-1|TRBV7-2|.|TRBD2
CASSSPPGTSGSSYNEQFF
TGTGCCAGCAGCTCGCCCCCCGGGACTAGCGGGAGCTCCTACAATGAGCAGTTCTTC
>14|TRBJ2-5|TRBV7-2|.|.
CASSSDSSQETQYF
TGTGCCAGCAGTTCGGACAGCTCCCAAGAGACCCAGTACTTC
>13|TRBJ2-5|TRBV19|once|.
CASSISRGETQYF
TGTGCCAGTAGTATTTCGAGGGGGGAGACCCAGTACTTC
>14|TRBJ2-5|TRBV7-2|.|TRBD2
CASSFGGRGETQYF
TGTGCCAGCAGCTTCGGCGGGAGGGGAGAGACCCAGTACTTC
>16|TRBJ1-1|TRBV5-1|.|TRBD1
CASSRRTGGSITEAFF
TGCGCCAGCAGCAGGCGGACAGGGGGCTCAATAACTGAAGCTTTCTTT
>12|TRBJ2-7|TRBV9|.|TRBD1
CASSLDRGQQYF
TGTGCCAGCAGCCTCGACAGGGGGCAGCAGTACTTC
>15|TRBJ1-3|TRBV18|.|.
CASSLGHQRGNTIYF
TGTGCCAGCTCTCTGGGACATCAACGCGGAAACACCATATATTTT
>15|TRBJ2-5|TRBV7-9|.|TRBD2
CASSQHGGGQETQYF
TGTGCCAGCAGCCAACACGGCGGGGGCCAAGAGACCCAGTACTTC
>16|TRBJ1-2|TRBV28|.|.
CASSSPRGGFNYGYTF
TGTGCCAGCAGTTCACCCCGGGGGGGTTTTAACTATGGCTACACCTTC
>15|TRBJ1-2|TRBV7-9|.|TRBD1
CASSFWTGDNYGYTF
TGTGCCAGCAGCTTTTGGACAGGAGATAACTATGGCTACACCTTC
>15|TRBJ2-2|TRBV4-1|.|.
CASSQGLAKDGELFF
TGCGCCAGCAGCCAAGGCCTAGCGAAGGACGGGGAGCTGTTTTTT
>13|TRBJ1-2|TRBV5-1|.|TRBD1
CASSVGGAEGYTF
TGCGCCAGCAGCGTAGGGGGCGCGGAAGGCTACACCTTC
>15|TRBJ1-5|TRBV19|.|.
CASSMRTGGGQPQHF
TGTGCCAGTAGTATGCGAACCGGGGGGGGACAGCCCCAGCATTTT
>14|TRBJ1-5|TRBV5-5|.|TRBD1
CASSGGTGRQPQHF
TGTGCCAGCAGCGGCGGGACAGGGCGGCAGCCCCAGCATTTT